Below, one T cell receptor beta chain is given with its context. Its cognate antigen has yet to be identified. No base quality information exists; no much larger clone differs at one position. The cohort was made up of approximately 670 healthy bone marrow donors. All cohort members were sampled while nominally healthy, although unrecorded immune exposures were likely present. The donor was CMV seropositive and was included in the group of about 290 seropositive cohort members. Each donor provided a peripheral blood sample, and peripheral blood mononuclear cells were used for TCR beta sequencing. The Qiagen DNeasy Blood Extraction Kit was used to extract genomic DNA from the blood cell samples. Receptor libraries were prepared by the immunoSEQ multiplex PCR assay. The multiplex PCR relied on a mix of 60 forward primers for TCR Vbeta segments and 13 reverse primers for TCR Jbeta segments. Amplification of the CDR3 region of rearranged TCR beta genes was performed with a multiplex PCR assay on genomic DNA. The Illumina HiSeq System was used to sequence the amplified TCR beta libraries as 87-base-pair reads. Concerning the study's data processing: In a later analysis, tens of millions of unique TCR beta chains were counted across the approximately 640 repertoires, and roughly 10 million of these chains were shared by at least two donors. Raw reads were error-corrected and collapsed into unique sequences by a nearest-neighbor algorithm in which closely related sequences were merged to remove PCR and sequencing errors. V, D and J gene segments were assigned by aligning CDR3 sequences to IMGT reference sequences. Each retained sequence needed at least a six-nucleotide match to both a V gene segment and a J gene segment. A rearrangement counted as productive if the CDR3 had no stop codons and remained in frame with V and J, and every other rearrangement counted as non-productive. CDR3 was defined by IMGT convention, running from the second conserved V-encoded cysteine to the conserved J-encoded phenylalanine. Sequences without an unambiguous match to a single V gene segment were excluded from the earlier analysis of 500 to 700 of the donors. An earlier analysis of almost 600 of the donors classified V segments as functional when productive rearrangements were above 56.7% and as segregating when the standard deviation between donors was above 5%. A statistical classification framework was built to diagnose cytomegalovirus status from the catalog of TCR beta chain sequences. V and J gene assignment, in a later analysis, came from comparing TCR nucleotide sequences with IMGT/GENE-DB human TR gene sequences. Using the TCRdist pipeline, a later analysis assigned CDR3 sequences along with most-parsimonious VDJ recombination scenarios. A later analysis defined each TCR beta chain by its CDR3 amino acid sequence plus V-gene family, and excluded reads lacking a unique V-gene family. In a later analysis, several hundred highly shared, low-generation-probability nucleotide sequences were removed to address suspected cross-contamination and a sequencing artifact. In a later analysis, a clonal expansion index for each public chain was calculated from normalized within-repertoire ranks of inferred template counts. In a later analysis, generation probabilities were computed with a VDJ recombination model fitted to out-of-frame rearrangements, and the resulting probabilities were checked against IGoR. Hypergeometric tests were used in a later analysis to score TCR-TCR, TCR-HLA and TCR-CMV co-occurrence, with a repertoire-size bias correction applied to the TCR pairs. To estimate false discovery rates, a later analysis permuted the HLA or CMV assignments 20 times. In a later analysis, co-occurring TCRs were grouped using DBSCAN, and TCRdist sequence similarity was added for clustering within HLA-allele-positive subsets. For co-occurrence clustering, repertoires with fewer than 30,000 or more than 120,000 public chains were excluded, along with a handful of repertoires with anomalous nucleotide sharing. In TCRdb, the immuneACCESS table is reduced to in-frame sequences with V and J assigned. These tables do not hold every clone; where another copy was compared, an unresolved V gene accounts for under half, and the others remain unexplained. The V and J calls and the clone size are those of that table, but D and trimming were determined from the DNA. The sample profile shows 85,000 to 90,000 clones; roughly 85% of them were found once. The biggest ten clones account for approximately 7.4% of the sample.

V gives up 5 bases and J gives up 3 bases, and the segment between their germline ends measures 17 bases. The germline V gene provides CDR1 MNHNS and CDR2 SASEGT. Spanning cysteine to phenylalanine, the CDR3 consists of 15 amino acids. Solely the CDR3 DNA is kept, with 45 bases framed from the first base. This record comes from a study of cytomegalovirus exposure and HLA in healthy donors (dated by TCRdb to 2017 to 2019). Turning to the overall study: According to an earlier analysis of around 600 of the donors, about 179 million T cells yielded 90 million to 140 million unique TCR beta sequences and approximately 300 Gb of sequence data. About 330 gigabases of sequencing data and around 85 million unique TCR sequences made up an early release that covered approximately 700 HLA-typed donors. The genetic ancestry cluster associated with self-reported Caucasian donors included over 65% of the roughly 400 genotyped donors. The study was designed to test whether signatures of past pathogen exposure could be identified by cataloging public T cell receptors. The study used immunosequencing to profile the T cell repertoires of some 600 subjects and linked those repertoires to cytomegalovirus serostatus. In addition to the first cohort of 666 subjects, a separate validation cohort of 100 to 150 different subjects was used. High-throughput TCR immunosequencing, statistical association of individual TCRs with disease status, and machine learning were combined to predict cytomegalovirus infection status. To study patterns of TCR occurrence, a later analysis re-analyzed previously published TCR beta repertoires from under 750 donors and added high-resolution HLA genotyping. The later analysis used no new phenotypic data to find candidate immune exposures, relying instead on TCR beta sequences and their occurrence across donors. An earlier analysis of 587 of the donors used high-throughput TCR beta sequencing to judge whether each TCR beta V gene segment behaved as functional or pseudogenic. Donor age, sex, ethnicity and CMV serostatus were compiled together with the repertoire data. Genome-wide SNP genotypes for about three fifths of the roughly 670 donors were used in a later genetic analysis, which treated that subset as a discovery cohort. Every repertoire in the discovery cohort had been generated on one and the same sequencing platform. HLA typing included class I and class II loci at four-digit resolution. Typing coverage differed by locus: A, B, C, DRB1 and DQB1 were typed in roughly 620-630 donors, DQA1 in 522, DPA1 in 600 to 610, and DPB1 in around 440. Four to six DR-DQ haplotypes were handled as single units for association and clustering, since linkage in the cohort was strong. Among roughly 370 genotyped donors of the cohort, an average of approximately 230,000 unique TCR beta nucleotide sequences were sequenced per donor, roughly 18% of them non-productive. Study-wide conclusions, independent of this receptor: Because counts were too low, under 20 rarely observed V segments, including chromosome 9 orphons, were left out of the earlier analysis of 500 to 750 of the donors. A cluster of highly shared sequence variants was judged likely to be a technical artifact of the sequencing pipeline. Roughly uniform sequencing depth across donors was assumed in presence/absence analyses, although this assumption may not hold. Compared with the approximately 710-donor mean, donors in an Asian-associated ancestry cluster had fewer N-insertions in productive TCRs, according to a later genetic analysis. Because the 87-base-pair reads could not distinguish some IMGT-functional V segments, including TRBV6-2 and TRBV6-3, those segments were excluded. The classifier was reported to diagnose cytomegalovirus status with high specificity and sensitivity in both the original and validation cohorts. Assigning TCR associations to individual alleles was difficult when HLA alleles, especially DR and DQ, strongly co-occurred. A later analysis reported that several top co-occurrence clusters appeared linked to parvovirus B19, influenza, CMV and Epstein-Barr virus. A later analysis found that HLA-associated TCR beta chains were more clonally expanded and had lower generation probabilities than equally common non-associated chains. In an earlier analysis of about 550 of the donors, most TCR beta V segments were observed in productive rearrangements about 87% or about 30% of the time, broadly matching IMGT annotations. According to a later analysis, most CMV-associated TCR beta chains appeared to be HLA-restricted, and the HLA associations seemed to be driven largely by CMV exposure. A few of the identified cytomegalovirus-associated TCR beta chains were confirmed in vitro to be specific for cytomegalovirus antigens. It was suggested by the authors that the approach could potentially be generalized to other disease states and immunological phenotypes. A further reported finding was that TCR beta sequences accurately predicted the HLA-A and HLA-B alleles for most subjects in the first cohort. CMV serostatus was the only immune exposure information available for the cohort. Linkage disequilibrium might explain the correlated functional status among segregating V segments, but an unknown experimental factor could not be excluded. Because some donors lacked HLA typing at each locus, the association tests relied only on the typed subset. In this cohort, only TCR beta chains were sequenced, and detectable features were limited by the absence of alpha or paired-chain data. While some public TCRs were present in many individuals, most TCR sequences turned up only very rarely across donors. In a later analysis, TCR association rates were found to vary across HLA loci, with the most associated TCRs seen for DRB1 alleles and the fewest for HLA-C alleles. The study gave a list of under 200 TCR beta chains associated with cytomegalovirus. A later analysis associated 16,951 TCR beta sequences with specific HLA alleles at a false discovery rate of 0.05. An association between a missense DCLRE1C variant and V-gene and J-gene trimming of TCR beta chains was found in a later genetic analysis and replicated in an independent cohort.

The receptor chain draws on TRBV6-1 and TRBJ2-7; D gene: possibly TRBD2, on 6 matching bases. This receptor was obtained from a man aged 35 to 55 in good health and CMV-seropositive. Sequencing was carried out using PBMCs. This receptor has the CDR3 CASSQKGAGIYEQYF. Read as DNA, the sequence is TGTGCCAGCAGTCAGAAAGGGGCGGGAATCTACGAGCAGTACTTC.